This TCR beta chain is drawn from a study of T-cell reconstitution after alpha-beta-depleted transplantation in children. The germline V gene encodes CDR1 MDHEN and CDR2 SYDVKM. There are 14 residues in the CDR3. J lost 5 bases, V lost 1 base, and 5 bases had no gene match. Study results and limitations: Roughly two months post-transplant, alpha-beta T cells reportedly originated from several hundred graft clones that had expanded. One year after transplant, T-cell counts and diversity came mostly from newly produced T cells. TCRbeta diversity was high at day 60 in some patients (a result of surviving recipient T cells and thymic progenitors).

As it was prepared, the TCRbeta library received unique molecular identifiers. TCRdb independently ran MiXCR on the PCR reads; one entry per CDR3 protein. The sample shows fewer than 750,000 distinct CDR3 sequences, around 23% of them seen only once. The table lists this clonotype with many counts. Its antigen is undetermined. Source: PBMCs, mostly from graft donor cells, taken 360 days after TCRalphabeta/CD19-depleted stem cell transplant. This rearrangement joins TRBV28 to TRBJ2-7; 7 bases map to TRBD2. This TCR derives from a boy in the first two years of life who had a stem cell transplant for acute myeloid leukemia, so the T cells may come from the graft donor. CDR3 loop: CASSLSGGPNEQYV. As DNA, the CDR3 is TGTGCCAGCAGTTTATCGGGAGGACCCAACGAGCAGTACGTC.